The subject of this entry is one T cell receptor (beta chain). This record belongs to a study of blood T cell repertoires in COVID-19. Background on the study: Material from acute and convalescent COVID-19 was sourced from the United States, Italy and Spain. T cells, B-cell-depleted T cells, or PBMCs supplied cDNA or gDNA.

Germline V gene sequence: CDR1 GTSNPN, CDR2 SVGIG (reference sequence). The CDR3 is made up of 14 amino acids. V was pared by 2 bases and J by 5 bases, with 12 bases between. As processed by the authors: The assay estimated nucleated cells by amplifying reference gene primers. Repertoires were generated with immunoSEQ multiplex PCR, while TCRdb's copy carries only in-frame clones and drops some. The V and J calls and the clone size are those of that table, but D and trimming were determined from the DNA. The table records 150,000 to 200,000 clones, over 70% of them present only once. The cohort comprised adults aged about 18 to 100 years residing in about two dozen US areas.

This receptor was taken from a man in his 60s who had been exposed to COVID-19. The gene calls are TRBV30 and TRBJ2-2; D uncertain. The specimen sequenced was PBMCs or T cells enriched from blood (not recorded which). The CDR3 loop reads CAWSMVARTGELFF. In DNA form, the CDR3 reads TGTGCCTGGAGTATGGTAGCAAGGACCGGGGAGCTGTTTTTT. Variable domain in full (rest from reference TRBV30 and TRBJ2-2): SQTIHQWPATLVQPVGSPLSLECTVEGTSNPNLYWYRQAAGRGLQLLFYSVGIGQISSEVPQNLSASRPQDRQFILSSKKLLLSDSGFYLCAWSMVARTGELFFGEGSRLTVL.